This TCR beta chain appears in the sequencing data of a study of blood T cell repertoires in COVID-19. The method was immunoSEQ multiplex PCR; TCRdb's version includes in-frame clones alone and lacks a portion of them. The repertoire holds roughly 460,000 clones, with roughly 90% as singletons. CDR1 is SQVTM, CDR2 ANQGSEA, per germline. V was shortened by 2 bases and J by 5 bases, with 12 bases between the two germline ends. CDR3 length: 13 amino acids. Sample: peripheral blood. The sequence came from a man aged 18 to 30 with COVID-19, enrolled during active disease. The rearrangement links TRBV29-1 to TRBJ1-1; D might be TRBD1 (6 bases). CDR3 in amino acids: CSVETGQGTEAFF. For the CDR3, the DNA is TGCAGCGTTGAAACGGGGCAGGGGACTGAAGCTTTCTTT.